A selection of T cell receptor beta chains follows, all from one sample in a study of T-cell reconstitution after alpha-beta-depleted transplantation in children. TCRdb reanalysed the PCR reads using MiXCR and keeps one entry per CDR3 protein. The sample shows 350,000 to 500,000 distinct CDR3 sequences, 43% of them seen only once. This sample comprised PBMCs, obtained before TCRalphabeta/CD19-depleted stem cell transplant. All receptors come from a girl between 2 and 10 years old with aplastic anemia, due to receive a stem cell transplant. The CDR3 runs from the conserved cysteine through the conserved F or W. The order of the fields is clone size, D gene, CDR3 length, V gene, J gene, CDR3 protein, CDR3 DNA. D genes are given only for firm matches. A row's size may be missing; if present it is once, few, many or a size class.

clone_size: NA
d_call: TRBD2
cdr3_length: 17
v_call: TRBV4-1
j_call: TRBJ2-2
cdr3_aa: CASSPGLAGVYTGELFF
cdr3_nt: TGCGCCAGCAGCCCGGGACTAGCGGGAGTTTACACCGGGGAGCTGTTTTTT

clone_size: NA
d_call: NA
cdr3_length: 18
v_call: TRBV6-2/TRBV6-3
j_call: TRBJ2-6
cdr3_aa: CASSLRADQWSGANVLTF
cdr3_nt: TGTGCCAGCAGTTTAAGGGCAGACCAGTGGTCTGGGGCCAACGTCCTGACTTTC

clone_size: NA
d_call: NA
cdr3_length: 15
v_call: TRBV6-5
j_call: TRBJ2-3
cdr3_aa: CASSYSGRGTDTQYF
cdr3_nt: TGTGCCAGCAGTTACTCAGGAAGAGGCACAGATACGCAGTATTTT

clone_size: NA
d_call: NA
cdr3_length: 14
v_call: TRBV20-1
j_call: TRBJ2-5
cdr3_aa: CSASVVTRPETQYF
cdr3_nt: TGCAGTGCTAGTGTGGTCACTCGACCAGAGACCCAGTACTTC

clone_size: NA
d_call: TRBD1
cdr3_length: 15
v_call: TRBV5-1
j_call: TRBJ2-2
cdr3_aa: CAISLRTGGTGELFF
cdr3_nt: TGCGCCATCAGCCTCCGGACAGGGGGCACCGGGGAGCTGTTTTTT

clone_size: NA
d_call: NA
cdr3_length: 15
v_call: TRBV20-1
j_call: TRBJ2-7
cdr3_aa: CSARETPPDIGEQYF
cdr3_nt: TGCAGTGCTAGAGAGACCCCCCCGGACATCGGGGAGCAGTACTTC

clone_size: NA
d_call: NA
cdr3_length: 13
v_call: TRBV6-1
j_call: TRBJ2-7
cdr3_aa: CASTKGTSYEQYF
cdr3_nt: TGTGCCAGCACTAAGGGGACCTCCTACGAGCAGTACTTC

clone_size: many
d_call: NA
cdr3_length: 13
v_call: TRBV7-2
j_call: TRBJ2-1
cdr3_aa: CATAGYLENEQFF
cdr3_nt: TGTGCCACGGCGGGATACTTGGAGAATGAGCAGTTCTTC

clone_size: once
d_call: TRBD1
cdr3_length: 16
v_call: TRBV6-5
j_call: TRBJ2-7
cdr3_aa: CASSYSNRGEPYEQYF
cdr3_nt: TGTGCCAGCAGTTACTCGAACAGGGGCGAGCCCTACGAGCAGTACTTC

clone_size: NA
d_call: NA
cdr3_length: 15
v_call: TRBV18
j_call: TRBJ1-1
cdr3_aa: CASSPPGVGNTEAFF
cdr3_nt: TGTGCCAGCTCACCTCCTGGTGTGGGCAACACTGAAGCTTTCTTT

clone_size: NA
d_call: NA
cdr3_length: 14
v_call: TRBV5-5
j_call: TRBJ1-3
cdr3_aa: CANIFDPTGNTIYF
cdr3_nt: TGTGCCAACATCTTTGACCCAACTGGAAACACCATATATTTT

clone_size: NA
d_call: TRBD1
cdr3_length: 13
v_call: TRBV20-1
j_call: TRBJ1-2
cdr3_aa: CSAPRTGRGGYTF
cdr3_nt: TGCAGTGCCCCCAGGACAGGGAGAGGTGGCTACACCTTC

clone_size: few
d_call: NA
cdr3_length: 15
v_call: TRBV27
j_call: TRBJ1-6
cdr3_aa: CASKIGRGLNSPLHF
cdr3_nt: TGTGCCAGCAAAATTGGGCGAGGGCTTAATTCACCCCTCCACTTT

clone_size: NA
d_call: NA
cdr3_length: 16
v_call: TRBV12-3/TRBV12-4
j_call: TRBJ2-7
cdr3_aa: CASSLGPWGKAYEQYF
cdr3_nt: TGTGCCAGCAGTTTAGGTCCATGGGGGAAAGCCTACGAGCAGTACTTC

clone_size: many
d_call: NA
cdr3_length: 13
v_call: TRBV6-5
j_call: TRBJ2-5
cdr3_aa: CASSPVRRETQYF
cdr3_nt: TGTGCCAGCAGCCCCGTCCGGCGGGAGACCCAGTACTTC

clone_size: NA
d_call: TRBD2
cdr3_length: 18
v_call: TRBV20-1
j_call: TRBJ2-3
cdr3_aa: CSASPTSGGSRGTDTQYF
cdr3_nt: TGCAGTGCTTCCCCTACTAGCGGGGGGAGCCGGGGCACAGATACGCAGTATTTT

clone_size: NA
d_call: TRBD1
cdr3_length: 15
v_call: TRBV4-1
j_call: TRBJ2-7
cdr3_aa: CASSQDRDRAYEQYF
cdr3_nt: TGCGCCAGCAGCCAAGATCGGGACAGGGCCTACGAGCAGTACTTC

clone_size: many
d_call: NA
cdr3_length: 16
v_call: TRBV12-3/TRBV12-4
j_call: TRBJ2-1
cdr3_aa: CASSHEGGLKGDEQFF
cdr3_nt: TGTGCCAGCAGTCACGAGGGGGGCCTCAAGGGCGATGAGCAGTTCTTC

clone_size: NA
d_call: TRBD2
cdr3_length: 16
v_call: TRBV7-6
j_call: TRBJ2-1
cdr3_aa: CASSLTPSGAYNEQFF
cdr3_nt: TGTGCCAGCAGCTTGACTCCTAGCGGGGCCTACAATGAGCAGTTCTTC

clone_size: NA
d_call: TRBD1
cdr3_length: 15
v_call: TRBV19
j_call: TRBJ1-1
cdr3_aa: CASSTYRGLDTEAFF
cdr3_nt: TGTGCCAGTAGTACGTACAGGGGATTGGACACTGAAGCTTTCTTT

clone_size: many
d_call: TRBD1
cdr3_length: 15
v_call: TRBV5-1
j_call: TRBJ2-7
cdr3_aa: CASSSTGQGVYEQYF
cdr3_nt: TGCGCCAGCAGCTCCACCGGACAGGGGGTATACGAGCAGTACTTC

clone_size: many
d_call: NA
cdr3_length: 13
v_call: TRBV12-3/TRBV12-4
j_call: TRBJ1-2
cdr3_aa: CASSRQANYGYTF
cdr3_nt: TGTGCCAGCAGTCGACAGGCTAACTATGGCTACACCTTC

clone_size: NA
d_call: NA
cdr3_length: 12
v_call: TRBV5-1
j_call: TRBJ2-3
cdr3_aa: CASSSEGNTQYF
cdr3_nt: TGCGCCAGCAGCTCGGAGGGGAATACGCAGTATTTT

clone_size: NA
d_call: NA
cdr3_length: 12
v_call: TRBV12-3/TRBV12-4
j_call: TRBJ2-7
cdr3_aa: CASSLIYYEQYF
cdr3_nt: TGTGCCAGCAGTTTGATTTACTACGAGCAGTACTTC

clone_size: many
d_call: NA
cdr3_length: 13
v_call: TRBV12-3/TRBV12-4
j_call: TRBJ2-7
cdr3_aa: CASSLIEGYEQYF
cdr3_nt: TGTGCCAGCAGTTTAATTGAGGGTTACGAGCAGTACTTC

clone_size: NA
d_call: TRBD1
cdr3_length: 13
v_call: TRBV20-1
j_call: TRBJ2-7
cdr3_aa: CSAPGTGLGEQYF
cdr3_nt: TGCAGTGCGCCCGGGACAGGGTTAGGCGAGCAGTACTTC

clone_size: many
d_call: TRBD1
cdr3_length: 16
v_call: TRBV5-1
j_call: TRBJ1-1
cdr3_aa: CASSLTIPGQGTEAFF
cdr3_nt: TGCGCCAGCAGCTTGACTATTCCGGGACAGGGCACTGAAGCTTTCTTT

clone_size: NA
d_call: NA
cdr3_length: 14
v_call: TRBV28
j_call: TRBJ2-2
cdr3_aa: CASSATPYTGELFF
cdr3_nt: TGTGCCAGTAGTGCGACCCCCTACACCGGGGAGCTGTTTTTT

clone_size: NA
d_call: TRBD1
cdr3_length: 15
v_call: TRBV20-1
j_call: TRBJ1-5
cdr3_aa: CSARDRDRGRQPQHF
cdr3_nt: TGCAGTGCTAGGGACCGGGACAGGGGTCGTCAGCCCCAGCATTTT

clone_size: NA
d_call: TRBD2
cdr3_length: 14
v_call: TRBV29-1
j_call: TRBJ2-1
cdr3_aa: CSGEGASGRGEQFF
cdr3_nt: TGCAGCGGGGAAGGGGCTAGCGGGAGAGGTGAGCAGTTCTTC

clone_size: NA
d_call: NA
cdr3_length: 15
v_call: TRBV5-1
j_call: TRBJ2-7
cdr3_aa: CASSTGRGPPYEQYF
cdr3_nt: TGCGCCAGCAGCACCGGTCGGGGGCCCCCCTACGAGCAGTACTTC

clone_size: once
d_call: NA
cdr3_length: 16
v_call: TRBV7-6
j_call: TRBJ1-6
cdr3_aa: CASSLALRGTESPLHF
cdr3_nt: TGTGCCAGCAGCTTAGCTCTGCGGGGGACGGAATCACCCCTCCACTTT

clone_size: few
d_call: NA
cdr3_length: 14
v_call: TRBV7-3
j_call: TRBJ2-3
cdr3_aa: CASSLYSGADTQYF
cdr3_nt: TGTGCCAGCAGCCTGTATAGTGGCGCAGATACGCAGTATTTT

clone_size: NA
d_call: NA
cdr3_length: 14
v_call: TRBV5-1
j_call: TRBJ2-3
cdr3_aa: CASSLDPTTDTQYF
cdr3_nt: TGCGCCAGCAGCTTGGATCCAACCACAGATACGCAGTATTTT

clone_size: NA
d_call: NA
cdr3_length: 13
v_call: TRBV5-6
j_call: TRBJ2-5
cdr3_aa: CASSPGWGETQYF
cdr3_nt: TGTGCCAGCAGCCCAGGGTGGGGAGAGACCCAGTACTTC

clone_size: many
d_call: TRBD2
cdr3_length: 16
v_call: TRBV12-3/TRBV12-4
j_call: TRBJ2-1
cdr3_aa: CASSPGTSGWDNEQFF
cdr3_nt: TGTGCCAGCAGTCCCGGGACTAGCGGGTGGGACAATGAGCAGTTCTTC

clone_size: NA
d_call: NA
cdr3_length: 18
v_call: TRBV20-1
j_call: TRBJ2-7
cdr3_aa: CSANRVPKSIPLSYEQYF
cdr3_nt: TGCAGTGCCAACAGGGTGCCTAAAAGTATACCCCTGAGCTACGAGCAGTACTTC

clone_size: once
d_call: NA
cdr3_length: 12
v_call: TRBV7-9
j_call: TRBJ2-7
cdr3_aa: CASSYRDFEQYF
cdr3_nt: TGTGCCAGCAGTTACCGGGACTTCGAGCAGTACTTC

clone_size: few
d_call: NA
cdr3_length: 12
v_call: TRBV10-3
j_call: TRBJ2-3
cdr3_aa: CAISSEPEPQYF
cdr3_nt: TGTGCCATCTCTTCAGAACCAGAGCCGCAGTATTTT

clone_size: many
d_call: NA
cdr3_length: 15
v_call: TRBV13
j_call: TRBJ2-7
cdr3_aa: CASSGAGHSFYEQYF
cdr3_nt: TGTGCCAGCAGCGGCGCGGGACACTCCTTCTACGAGCAGTACTTC

clone_size: many
d_call: NA
cdr3_length: 15
v_call: TRBV28
j_call: TRBJ2-3
cdr3_aa: CASSLKGRSTDTQYF
cdr3_nt: TGTGCCAGCAGTTTAAAGGGGCGGAGCACAGATACGCAGTATTTT

clone_size: NA
d_call: NA
cdr3_length: 15
v_call: TRBV4-1
j_call: TRBJ1-5
cdr3_aa: CASSFEPGINQPQHF
cdr3_nt: TGCGCCAGCAGCTTCGAGCCAGGGATCAATCAGCCCCAGCATTTT

clone_size: many
d_call: NA
cdr3_length: 14
v_call: TRBV5-1
j_call: TRBJ2-3
cdr3_aa: CASSLGRTTDTQYF
cdr3_nt: TGCGCCAGCAGCCTGGGACGGACCACAGATACGCAGTATTTT

clone_size: few
d_call: NA
cdr3_length: 16
v_call: TRBV20-1
j_call: TRBJ1-6
cdr3_aa: CSARIEAGGYNSPLHF
cdr3_nt: TGCAGTGCTAGAATAGAGGCCGGGGGTTATAATTCACCCCTCCACTTT

clone_size: few
d_call: TRBD1
cdr3_length: 12
v_call: TRBV28
j_call: TRBJ1-5
cdr3_aa: CASSQGGRGLHF
cdr3_nt: TGTGCCAGCAGCCAGGGGGGAAGGGGCCTGCATTTT

clone_size: NA
d_call: NA
cdr3_length: 12
v_call: TRBV5-6
j_call: TRBJ2-2
cdr3_aa: CASRSNAGELFF
cdr3_nt: TGTGCCAGCCGCTCCAATGCCGGGGAGCTGTTTTTT

clone_size: NA
d_call: NA
cdr3_length: 15
v_call: TRBV3-1
j_call: TRBJ2-6
cdr3_aa: CATTKLTPGANVLTF
cdr3_nt: TGTGCCACCACCAAGCTGACCCCTGGGGCCAACGTCCTGACTTTC

clone_size: NA
d_call: TRBD2
cdr3_length: 15
v_call: TRBV5-1
j_call: TRBJ2-1
cdr3_aa: CASSVIAGDRNEQFF
cdr3_nt: TGCGCCAGCAGCGTAATAGCGGGGGACCGAAATGAGCAGTTCTTC

clone_size: NA
d_call: TRBD1
cdr3_length: 15
v_call: TRBV30
j_call: TRBJ2-3
cdr3_aa: CAWRAGTGVSDTQYF
cdr3_nt: TGTGCCTGGAGGGCCGGGACAGGGGTATCGGATACGCAGTATTTT

clone_size: few
d_call: NA
cdr3_length: 14
v_call: TRBV20-1
j_call: TRBJ2-1
cdr3_aa: CSARQPGRGDEQFF
cdr3_nt: TGCAGTGCTAGACAACCGGGACGGGGCGATGAGCAGTTCTTC